This T cell receptor beta chain emerged from a study of CD8 T cells in ankylosing spondylitis. Study-wide findings and caveats: Made up of eight highly homologous variants, a TCR beta motif appeared characteristic of ankylosing spondylitis blood. Some motif variants had been reported before (in reactive arthritis synovial fluid and blood).

Quantitative 5'-RACE with molecular barcodes generated TCR beta libraries. TCRdb re-analysed the 5' RACE reads in MiXCR, keeping a single row per CDR3 protein. The sample holds around 450,000 distinct CDR3 sequences; 26% are singletons and the top ten take about 0.89%. The CDR3 runs 15 residues. CDR1 is SGHKS, CDR2 YYEKEE, per germline (reference sequence). Note on this clonotype: Its antigen remains unknown. Germline is not matched at one junction end, which may reflect a read error.

Sequencing was carried out using blood, either unsorted or a sorted T cell fraction (not recorded which). This sequence was found in a male donor with ankylosing spondylitis. The V and J genes are TRBV5-5 and TRBJ1-4; TRBD1 is a possible D gene (5 bases). The CDR3 DNA is TGTGCCAGCAGCTTGGGGGGCAACGGGGGTGAACAACTGTTTTTT. Residues: CASSLGGNGGEQLFF.